This T cell receptor (beta chain) comes out of a study of T cell responses to AZD1222 COVID-19 vaccine. Assay: immunoSEQ multiplex PCR; the TCRdb copy retains only in-frame clones and omits some. The table includes more than 50,000 clones, about 87% detected once. Sequenced here: peripheral blood, sampled on day 0 of AZD1222 vaccination. The TCR comes from an adult in good health.

Written as DNA, the CDR3 is TGTGCCAGTAGAGGACAGGGGGCCCATCAGCCCCAGCATTTT. It translates to CASRGQGAHQPQHF. V and J are TRBV7-2 and TRBJ1-5; 11 nucleotides line up with TRBD1. V gave up 9 bases and J gave up 5 bases; unmatched junction bases: 6. The CDR3 loop spans 14 amino acids. The germline CDR1 and CDR2 sequences are SGHTA and FQGNSA.